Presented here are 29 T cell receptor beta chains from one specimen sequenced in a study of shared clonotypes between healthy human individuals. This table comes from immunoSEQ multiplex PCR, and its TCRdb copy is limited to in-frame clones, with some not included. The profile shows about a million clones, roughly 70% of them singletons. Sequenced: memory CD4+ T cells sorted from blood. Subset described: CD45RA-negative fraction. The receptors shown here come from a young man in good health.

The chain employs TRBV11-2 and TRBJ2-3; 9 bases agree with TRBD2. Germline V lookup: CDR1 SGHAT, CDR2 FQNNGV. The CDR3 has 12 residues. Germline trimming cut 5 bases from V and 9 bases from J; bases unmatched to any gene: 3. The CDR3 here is CASSLLAGTQYF. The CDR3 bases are TGTGCCAGCAGCCTTCTAGCGGGGACGCAGTATTTT.

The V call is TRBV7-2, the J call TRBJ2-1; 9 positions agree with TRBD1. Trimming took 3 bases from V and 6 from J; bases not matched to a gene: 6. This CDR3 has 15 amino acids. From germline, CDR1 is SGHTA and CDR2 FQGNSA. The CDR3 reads CASSFSQGAVNEQFF. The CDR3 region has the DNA TGTGCCAGCAGCTTTTCACAGGGGGCGGTCAATGAGCAGTTCTTC.

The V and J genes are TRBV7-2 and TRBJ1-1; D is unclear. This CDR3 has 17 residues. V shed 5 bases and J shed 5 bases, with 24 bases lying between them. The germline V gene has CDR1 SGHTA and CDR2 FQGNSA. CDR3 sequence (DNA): TGTGCCAGCAGCCGCCTGCTAAGTACTTTAGCGGCAACTGAAGCTTTCTTT. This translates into CASSRLLSTLAATEAFF. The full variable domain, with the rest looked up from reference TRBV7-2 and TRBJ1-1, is GAGVSQSPSNKVTEKGKDVELRCDPISGHTALYWYRQSLGQGLEFLIYFQGNSAPDKSGLPSDRFSAERTGGSVSTLTIQRTQQEDSAVYLCASSRLLSTLAATEAFFGQGTRLTVV.

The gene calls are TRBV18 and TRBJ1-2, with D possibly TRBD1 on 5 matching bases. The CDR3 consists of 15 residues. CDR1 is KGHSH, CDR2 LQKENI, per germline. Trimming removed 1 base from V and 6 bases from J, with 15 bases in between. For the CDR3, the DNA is TGTGCCAGCTCACCACTTCAGGGTTTTGGCGATGGCTACACCTTC. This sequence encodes CASSPLQGFGDGYTF. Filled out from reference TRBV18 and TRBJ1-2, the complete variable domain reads NAGVMQNPRHLVRRRGQEARLRCSPMKGHSHVYWYRQLPEEGLKFMVYLQKENIIDESGMPKERFSAEFPKEGPSILRIQQVVRGDSAAYFCASSPLQGFGDGYTFGSGTRLTVV.

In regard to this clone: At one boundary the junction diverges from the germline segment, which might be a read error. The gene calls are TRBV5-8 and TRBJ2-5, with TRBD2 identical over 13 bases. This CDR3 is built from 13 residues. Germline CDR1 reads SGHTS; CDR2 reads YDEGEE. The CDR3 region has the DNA TGTGCCAGCAGCTCCGGGACTAGCGGGGCCCTCGACTTC. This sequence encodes CASSSGTSGALDF.

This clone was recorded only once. The CDR3, as DNA: TGTGCCAGCAGCCGTGACTACGAGCAGTACTTC. This encodes CASSRDYEQYF. The chain employs TRBV5-4 and TRBJ2-7; no firm D call. CDR3 length equals 11 residues. V shed 4 bases and J shed 3 bases, with 5 bases lying between them. The germline gives CDR1 SGHNT, CDR2 YYREEE (reference sequence).

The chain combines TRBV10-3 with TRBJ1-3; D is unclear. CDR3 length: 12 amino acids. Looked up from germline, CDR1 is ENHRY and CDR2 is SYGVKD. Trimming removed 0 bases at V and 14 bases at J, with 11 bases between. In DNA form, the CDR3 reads TGTGCCATCAGTGAGTCTGATCTGCCATTATATTTT. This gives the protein CAISESDLPLYF.

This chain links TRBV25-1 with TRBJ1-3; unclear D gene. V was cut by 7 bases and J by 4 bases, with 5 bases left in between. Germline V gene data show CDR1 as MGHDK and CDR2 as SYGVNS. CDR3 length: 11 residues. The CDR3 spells CASIGGNTIYF. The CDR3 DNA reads TGTGCCAGCATCGGGGGAAACACCATATATTTT.

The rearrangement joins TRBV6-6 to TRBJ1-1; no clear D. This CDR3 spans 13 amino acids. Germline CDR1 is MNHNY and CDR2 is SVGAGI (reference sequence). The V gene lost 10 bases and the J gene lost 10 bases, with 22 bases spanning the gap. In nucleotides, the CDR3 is TGTGCCATCCCGTCCGGAGAACAAGTGGGAGCTTTCTTT. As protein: CAIPSGEQVGAFF.

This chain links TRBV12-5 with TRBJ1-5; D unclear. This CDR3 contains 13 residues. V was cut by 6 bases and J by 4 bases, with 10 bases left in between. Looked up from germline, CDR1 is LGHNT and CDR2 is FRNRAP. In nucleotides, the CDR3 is TGTGCTAGTGGCTCACAGCAAAATCAGCCCCAGCATTTT. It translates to CASGSQQNQPQHF. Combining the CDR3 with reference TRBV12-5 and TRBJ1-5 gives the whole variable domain DARVTQTPRHKVTEMGQEVTMRCQPILGHNTVFWYRQTMMQGLELLAYFRNRAPLDDSGMPKDRFSAEMPDATLATLKIQPSEPRDSAVYFCASGSQQNQPQHFGDGTRLSIL.

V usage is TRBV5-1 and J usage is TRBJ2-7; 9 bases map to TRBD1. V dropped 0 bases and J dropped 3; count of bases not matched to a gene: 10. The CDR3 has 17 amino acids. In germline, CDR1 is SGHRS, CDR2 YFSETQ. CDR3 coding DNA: TGCGCCAGCAGCTTGGCATTGACCGGGACAGGGTTCTACGAGCAGTACTTC. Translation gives CASSLALTGTGFYEQYF.

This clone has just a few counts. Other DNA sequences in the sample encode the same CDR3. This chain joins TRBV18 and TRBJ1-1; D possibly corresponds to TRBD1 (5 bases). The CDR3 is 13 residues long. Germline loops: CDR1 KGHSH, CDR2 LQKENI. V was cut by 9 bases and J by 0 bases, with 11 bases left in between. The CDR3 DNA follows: TGTGCCAGTTTGGGGGGGATGAACACTGAAGCTTTCTTT. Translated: CASLGGMNTEAFF.

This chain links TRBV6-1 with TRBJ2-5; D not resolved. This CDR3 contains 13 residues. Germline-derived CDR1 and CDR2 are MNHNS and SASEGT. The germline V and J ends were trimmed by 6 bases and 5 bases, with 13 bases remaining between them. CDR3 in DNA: TGTGCCAGCAGAGAGATGCTGGGGGAGACCCAGTACTTC. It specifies CASREMLGETQYF.

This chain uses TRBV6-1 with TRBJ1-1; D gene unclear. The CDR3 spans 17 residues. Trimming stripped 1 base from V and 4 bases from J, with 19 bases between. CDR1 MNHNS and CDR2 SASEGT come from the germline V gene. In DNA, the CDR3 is TGTGCCAGCAGTGAAGTTGCACCGGGTTGGAGCAGCACTGAAGCTTTCTTT. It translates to CASSEVAPGWSSTEAFF.

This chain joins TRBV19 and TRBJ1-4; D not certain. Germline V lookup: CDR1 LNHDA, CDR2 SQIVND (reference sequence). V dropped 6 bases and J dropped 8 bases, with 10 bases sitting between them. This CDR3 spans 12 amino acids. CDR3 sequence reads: CASSPQSEKLFF. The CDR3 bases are TGTGCCAGTAGCCCCCAATCCGAAAAACTGTTTTTT. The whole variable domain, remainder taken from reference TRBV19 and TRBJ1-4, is DGGITQSPKYLFRKEGQNVTLSCEQNLNHDAMYWYRQDPGQGLRLIYYSQIVNDFQKGDIAEGYSVSREKKESFPLTVTSAQKNPTAFYLCASSPQSEKLFFGSGTQLSVL.

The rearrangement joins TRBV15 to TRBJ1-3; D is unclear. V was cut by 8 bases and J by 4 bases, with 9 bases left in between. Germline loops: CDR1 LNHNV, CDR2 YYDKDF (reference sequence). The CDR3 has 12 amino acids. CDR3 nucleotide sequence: TGTGCCACCTCTTCTGCAGGAAACACCATATATTTT. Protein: CATSSAGNTIYF. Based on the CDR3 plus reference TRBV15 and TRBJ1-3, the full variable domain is DAMVIQNPRYQVTQFGKPVTLSCSQTLNHNVMYWYQQKSSQAPKLLFHYYDKDFNNEADTPDNFQSRRPNTSFCFLDIRSPGLGDTAMYLCATSSAGNTIYFGEGSWLTVV.

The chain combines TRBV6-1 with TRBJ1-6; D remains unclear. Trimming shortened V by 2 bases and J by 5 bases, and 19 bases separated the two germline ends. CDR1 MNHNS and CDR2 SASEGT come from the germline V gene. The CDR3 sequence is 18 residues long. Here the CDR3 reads CASSEPKGGGPNNSPLHF. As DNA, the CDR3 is TGTGCCAGCAGTGAACCGAAGGGAGGAGGACCCAATAATTCACCCCTCCACTTT.

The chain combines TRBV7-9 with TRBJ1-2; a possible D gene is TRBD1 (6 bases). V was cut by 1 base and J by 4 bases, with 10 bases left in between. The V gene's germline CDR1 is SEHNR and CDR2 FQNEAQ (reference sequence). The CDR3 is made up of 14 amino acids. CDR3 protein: CASSLEARGYGYTF. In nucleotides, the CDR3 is TGTGCCAGCAGCTTAGAGGCCAGGGGCTATGGCTACACCTTC.

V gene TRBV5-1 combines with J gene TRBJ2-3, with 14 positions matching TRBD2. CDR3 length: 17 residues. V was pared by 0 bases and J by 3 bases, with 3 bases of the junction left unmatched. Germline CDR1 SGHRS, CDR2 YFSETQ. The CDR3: CASSLARLAGGTDTQYF. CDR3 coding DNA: TGCGCCAGCAGCTTGGCCCGACTAGCGGGGGGGACAGATACGCAGTATTTT.

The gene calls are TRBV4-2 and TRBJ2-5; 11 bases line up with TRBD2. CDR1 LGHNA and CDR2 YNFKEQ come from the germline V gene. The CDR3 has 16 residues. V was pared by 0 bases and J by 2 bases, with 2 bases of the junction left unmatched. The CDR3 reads CASSQDGTSGQETQYF. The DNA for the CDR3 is TGTGCCAGCAGCCAAGATGGGACTAGCGGACAAGAGACCCAGTACTTC.

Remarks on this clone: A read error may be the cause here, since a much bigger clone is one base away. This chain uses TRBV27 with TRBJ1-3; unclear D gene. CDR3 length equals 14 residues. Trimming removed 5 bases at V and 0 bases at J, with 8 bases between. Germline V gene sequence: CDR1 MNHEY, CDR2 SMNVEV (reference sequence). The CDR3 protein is CASSPTGSGNTIYF. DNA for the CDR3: TGTGCCAGCAGTCCCACCGGCTCTGGAAACACCATATATTTT.

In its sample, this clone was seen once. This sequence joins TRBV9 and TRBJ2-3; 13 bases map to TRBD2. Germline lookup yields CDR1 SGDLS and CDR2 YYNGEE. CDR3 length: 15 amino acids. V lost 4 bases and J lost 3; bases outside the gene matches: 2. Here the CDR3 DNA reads TGTGCCAGCAGCTTGACTAGCGGGGGGACAGATACGCAGTATTTT. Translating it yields CASSLTSGGTDTQYF.

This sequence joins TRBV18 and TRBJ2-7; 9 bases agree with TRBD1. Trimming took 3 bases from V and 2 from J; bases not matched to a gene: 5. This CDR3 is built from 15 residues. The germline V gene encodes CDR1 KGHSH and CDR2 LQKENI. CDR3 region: CASSPGQGPPYEQYF. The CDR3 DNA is TGTGCCAGCTCACCGGGACAGGGACCACCCTACGAGCAGTACTTC. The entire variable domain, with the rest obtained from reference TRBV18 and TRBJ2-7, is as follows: NAGVMQNPRHLVRRRGQEARLRCSPMKGHSHVYWYRQLPEEGLKFMVYLQKENIIDESGMPKERFSAEFPKEGPSILRIQQVVRGDSAAYFCASSPGQGPPYEQYFGPGTRLTVT.

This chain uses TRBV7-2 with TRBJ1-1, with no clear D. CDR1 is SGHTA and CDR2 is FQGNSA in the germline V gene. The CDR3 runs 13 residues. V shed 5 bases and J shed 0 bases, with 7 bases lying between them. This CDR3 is CASSERMNTEAFF. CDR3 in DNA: TGTGCCAGCAGCGAACGGATGAACACTGAAGCTTTCTTT.

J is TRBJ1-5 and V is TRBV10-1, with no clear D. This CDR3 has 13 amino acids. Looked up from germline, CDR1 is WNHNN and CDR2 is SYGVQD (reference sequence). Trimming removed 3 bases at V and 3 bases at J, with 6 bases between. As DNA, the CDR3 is TGCGCCAGCAGTGAAAACACCAATCAGCCCCAGCATTTT. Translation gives CASSENTNQPQHF.

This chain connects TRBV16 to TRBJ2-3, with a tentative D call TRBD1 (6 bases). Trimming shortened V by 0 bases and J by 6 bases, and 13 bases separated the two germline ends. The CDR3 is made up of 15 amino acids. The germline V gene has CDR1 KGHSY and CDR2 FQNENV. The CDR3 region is CASSQSRGFMDTQYF. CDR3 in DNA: TGTGCCAGCAGCCAATCGAGGGGGTTTATGGATACGCAGTATTTT.

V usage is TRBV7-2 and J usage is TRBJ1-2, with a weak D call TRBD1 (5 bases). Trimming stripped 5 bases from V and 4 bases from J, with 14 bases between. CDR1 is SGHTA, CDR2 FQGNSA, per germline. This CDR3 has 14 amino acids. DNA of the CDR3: TGTGCCAGCAGCCTACCCAGGGACTTCTATGGCTACACCTTC. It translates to CASSLPRDFYGYTF.

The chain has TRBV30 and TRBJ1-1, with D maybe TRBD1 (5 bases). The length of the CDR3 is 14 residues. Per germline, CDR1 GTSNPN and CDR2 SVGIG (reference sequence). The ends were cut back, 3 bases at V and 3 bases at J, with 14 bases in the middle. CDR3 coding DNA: TGTGCCTGGAGCGGGGCCAGGGTGGACACTGAAGCTTTCTTT. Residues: CAWSGARVDTEAFF.

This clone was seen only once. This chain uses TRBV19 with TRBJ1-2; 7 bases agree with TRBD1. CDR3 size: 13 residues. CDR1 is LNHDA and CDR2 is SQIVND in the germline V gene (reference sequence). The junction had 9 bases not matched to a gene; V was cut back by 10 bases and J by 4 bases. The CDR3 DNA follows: TGTGCCACTCGGGACAGCGACACCTATGGCTACACCTTC. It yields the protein CATRDSDTYGYTF.